This T cell receptor beta chain was found in a study of T cells after yellow fever vaccination. The study's findings and limits: Among all clonotypes, a small share was observed in both CD4 and CD8 compartments. Most clones from primary vaccination were detected again post-booster (96% CD4, about 88% CD8). Abundant clonotypes (contaminants from the bulk population) could be present in FACS-sorted repertoires.

V was trimmed by 5 bases and J by 7 bases, leaving 12 bases between them. The germline CDR1 and CDR2 sequences are MGHDK and SYGVNS. This CDR3 has 13 residues. UMIs were added to TCR cDNA along with a universal primer site when it was made by 5'RACE template switching. TCRdb redid the calling of the 5' RACE reads with MiXCR, one entry per CDR3 protein. The table lists hundreds of thousands of distinct CDR3 sequences, roughly 4% of them singletons. This clonotype has ten or more counts. Its antigen is not known. The chain carries TRBV25-1 and TRBJ1-5, with D unresolved. The source is a man aged 18-30 years who received the YFV17D yellow fever vaccine. The sequencing here drew on PBMCs, taken on the day of the yellow fever booster vaccination. As DNA, the CDR3 is TGTGCCAGCAGTAGGTCAGGCGAGCAGCCCCAGCATTTT. This translates into CASSRSGEQPQHF.